The entry below gives a single T cell receptor (beta chain) sequence along with its context. Its antigen remains unknown. This sample was included in a study of glioma-infiltrating T cells. Findings and limits, study-wide: Gliomas, especially low-grade, showed above-expected tissue-blood divergence; non-neoplastic patients showed below.

Amplification of TCR alpha and beta CDR3 regions from RNA used iRepertoire nested multiplex PCR. Each CDR3 protein is one row after TCRdb ran MiXCR on the multiplex PCR reads. The table shows a few hundred thousand distinct CDR3 sequences, with 41% occurring only once. V was cut by 2 bases and J by 9 bases, with 14 bases left in between. This CDR3 has 14 amino acids. Germline CDR1 is MNHEY and CDR2 is SMNVEV (reference sequence). The clonotype was recovered from a human donor with low-grade glioma or glioblastoma, undergoing nonglioma brain surgery, or in good health (not recorded which). The sequenced sample consisted of glioma tissue, nonneoplastic brain tissue, or PBMCs (not recorded which). The chain recombines TRBV27 with TRBJ1-5; D might be TRBD1 (6 bases). CDR3 residues: CASSLRGGDRPQHF. CDR3 DNA sequence: TGTGCCAGCAGTTTAAGGGGGGGGGATCGGCCCCAGCATTTT.